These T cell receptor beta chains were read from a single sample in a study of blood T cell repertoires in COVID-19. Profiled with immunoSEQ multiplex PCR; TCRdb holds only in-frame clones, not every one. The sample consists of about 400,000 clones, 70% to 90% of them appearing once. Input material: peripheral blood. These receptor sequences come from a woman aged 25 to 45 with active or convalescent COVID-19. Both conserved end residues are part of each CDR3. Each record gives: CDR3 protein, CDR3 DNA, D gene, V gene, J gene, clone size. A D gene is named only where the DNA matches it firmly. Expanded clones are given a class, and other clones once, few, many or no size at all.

CDR3 protein: CASSLEASGRPLLVNEQFF
CDR3 DNA: TGTGCCAGCAGTTTAGAGGCTAGCGGGAGGCCCCTGTTGGTTAATGAGCAGTTCTTC
D gene: TRBD2
V gene: TRBV27
J gene: TRBJ2-1
clone size: NA

CDR3 protein: CASSFNRGSWTEAFF
CDR3 DNA: TGTGCCAGCAGCTTTAACAGGGGTTCTTGGACTGAAGCTTTCTTT
D gene: TRBD1
V gene: TRBV5-4
J gene: TRBJ1-1
clone size: NA

CDR3 protein: CASSRDYGDHEQFF
CDR3 DNA: TGCGCCAGCAGTCGGGACTATGGAGATCATGAGCAGTTCTTC
D gene: TRBD2
V gene: TRBV10-1
J gene: TRBJ2-1
clone size: few

CDR3 protein: CASSLASSLSYGYTF
CDR3 DNA: TGTGCCAGCAGCTTAGCTTCGTCCCTTAGCTATGGCTACACCTTC
D gene: NA
V gene: TRBV7-9
J gene: TRBJ1-2
clone size: once

CDR3 protein: CASSSDLWGGEESLNTEAFF
CDR3 DNA: TGTGCCAGCAGCTCGGACCTTTGGGGAGGGGAAGAGTCATTGAACACTGAAGCTTTCTTT
D gene: NA
V gene: TRBV5-4
J gene: TRBJ1-1
clone size: NA

CDR3 protein: CASTYAFEQYF
CDR3 DNA: TGTGCCAGCACCTATGCCTTCGAGCAGTACTTC
D gene: NA
V gene: TRBV27
J gene: TRBJ2-7
clone size: NA

CDR3 protein: CASSLQTGVYDGYTF
CDR3 DNA: TGCGCCAGCAGCTTGCAGACAGGCGTTTACGATGGCTACACCTTC
D gene: NA
V gene: TRBV5-1
J gene: TRBJ1-2
clone size: NA

CDR3 protein: CASSLRQPGGYTF
CDR3 DNA: TGTGCCAGCAGCTTAAGACAGCCTGGTGGCTACACCTTC
D gene: NA
V gene: TRBV7-2
J gene: TRBJ1-2
clone size: few

CDR3 protein: CASSSTLGGGDRSPLHF
CDR3 DNA: TGTGCCAGCAGCTCAACCCTTGGGGGGGGAGATCGCTCACCCCTCCACTTT
D gene: NA
V gene: TRBV7-9
J gene: TRBJ1-6
clone size: NA

CDR3 protein: CAIADRTGGFVEQYF
CDR3 DNA: TGTGCCATCGCAGACCGGACAGGGGGATTTGTCGAGCAGTACTTC
D gene: TRBD1
V gene: TRBV10-3
J gene: TRBJ2-7
clone size: NA

CDR3 protein: CSASDGLAGGRYF
CDR3 DNA: TGCAGTGCTAGTGACGGGCTAGCGGGAGGAAGGTACTTC
D gene: TRBD2
V gene: TRBV20-1
J gene: TRBJ2-7
clone size: few

CDR3 protein: CASIQGDGVTEAFF
CDR3 DNA: TGTGCCAGCATCCAGGGGGATGGGGTCACTGAAGCTTTCTTT
D gene: TRBD1
V gene: TRBV2
J gene: TRBJ1-1
clone size: NA

CDR3 protein: CASSQGVGTGVEQYF
CDR3 DNA: TGTGCCAGCAGCCAAGGGGTTGGGACAGGCGTCGAGCAGTACTTC
D gene: TRBD1
V gene: TRBV3-1/TRBV3-2
J gene: TRBJ2-7
clone size: NA

CDR3 protein: CASSATRTELFRNTEAFF
CDR3 DNA: TGTGCCAGCAGCGCCACTCGGACAGAGCTTTTTAGGAACACTGAAGCTTTCTTT
D gene: NA
V gene: TRBV2
J gene: TRBJ1-1
clone size: NA

CDR3 protein: CASSPGAPREQYF
CDR3 DNA: TGTGCCAGCAGCCCAGGGGCCCCTCGCGAGCAGTACTTC
D gene: NA
V gene: TRBV3-1/TRBV3-2
J gene: TRBJ2-7
clone size: NA

CDR3 protein: CASSETRTGLNTEAFF
CDR3 DNA: TGTGCCAGCAGTGAAACCCGGACAGGGCTGAACACTGAAGCTTTCTTT
D gene: TRBD1
V gene: TRBV6-1
J gene: TRBJ1-1
clone size: once

CDR3 protein: CASSPRGIRDRAYEQYF
CDR3 DNA: TGTGCCAGCAGCCCGAGGGGTATCCGGGACAGAGCCTACGAGCAGTACTTC
D gene: TRBD1
V gene: TRBV13
J gene: TRBJ2-7
clone size: NA

CDR3 protein: CASSTPGTREQYF
CDR3 DNA: TGTGCCAGCAGCACCCCAGGTACGCGCGAGCAGTACTTC
D gene: NA
V gene: TRBV6-5
J gene: TRBJ2-7
clone size: few

CDR3 protein: CASSTGSSNQPQHF
CDR3 DNA: TGCGCCAGCAGCACCGGTTCTAGCAATCAGCCCCAGCATTTT
D gene: NA
V gene: TRBV5-1
J gene: TRBJ1-5
clone size: NA

CDR3 protein: CASSDAPGFVGGYTF
CDR3 DNA: TGTGCCAGCAGTGATGCCCCAGGGTTCGTTGGGGGCTACACCTTC
D gene: NA
V gene: TRBV6-1
J gene: TRBJ1-2
clone size: NA

CDR3 protein: CASGIGGAGLYEQYF
CDR3 DNA: TGTGCCAGCGGAATTGGAGGAGCGGGTCTCTACGAGCAGTACTTC
D gene: NA
V gene: TRBV2
J gene: TRBJ2-7
clone size: NA

CDR3 protein: CASSTIQGHNSPLHF
CDR3 DNA: TGTGCCAGTAGTACTATACAGGGCCATAATTCACCCCTCCACTTT
D gene: NA
V gene: TRBV19
J gene: TRBJ1-6
clone size: NA

CDR3 protein: CASSLGQGSNQPQHF
CDR3 DNA: TGTGCCAGCAGCTTAGGACAGGGTAGCAATCAGCCCCAGCATTTT
D gene: TRBD1
V gene: TRBV11-2
J gene: TRBJ1-5
clone size: NA

CDR3 protein: CASSELGPSYNSPLHF
CDR3 DNA: TGCGCCAGCAGTGAGTTGGGCCCGTCTTATAATTCACCCCTCCACTTT
D gene: NA
V gene: TRBV10-2
J gene: TRBJ1-6
clone size: once

CDR3 protein: CAISEGGGEETQYF
CDR3 DNA: TGTGCCATCAGTGAGGGGGGGGGAGAAGAGACCCAGTACTTC
D gene: TRBD2
V gene: TRBV10-3
J gene: TRBJ2-5
clone size: NA

CDR3 protein: CASSTTGPGANVLTF
CDR3 DNA: TGTGCCAGTAGTACAACAGGGCCAGGGGCCAACGTCCTGACTTTC
D gene: NA
V gene: TRBV19
J gene: TRBJ2-6
clone size: NA

CDR3 protein: CASSPATGQGSHEQYF
CDR3 DNA: TGTGCCAGCTCACCGGCGACGGGACAGGGCTCCCACGAGCAGTACTTC
D gene: TRBD1
V gene: TRBV18
J gene: TRBJ2-7
clone size: NA

CDR3 protein: CASSVSAYTEAFF
CDR3 DNA: TGTGCCAGCAGTGTAAGTGCGTACACTGAAGCTTTCTTT
D gene: NA
V gene: TRBV6-1
J gene: TRBJ1-1
clone size: once

CDR3 protein: CASSAGQGAGYGYTF
CDR3 DNA: TGTGCCAGCAGTGCAGGACAGGGGGCCGGCTATGGCTACACCTTC
D gene: TRBD1
V gene: TRBV6-4
J gene: TRBJ1-2
clone size: NA

CDR3 protein: CASMLAGATTDTQYF
CDR3 DNA: TGTGCCAGCATGCTAGCGGGAGCTACCACAGATACGCAGTATTTT
D gene: TRBD2
V gene: TRBV27
J gene: TRBJ2-3
clone size: NA

CDR3 protein: CASSLGPPGQGSYGYTF
CDR3 DNA: TGCGCCAGCAGCTTGGGCCCCCCGGGACAGGGTTCCTATGGCTACACCTTC
D gene: TRBD1
V gene: TRBV5-1
J gene: TRBJ1-2
clone size: NA

CDR3 protein: CASSLYFSTDTQYF
CDR3 DNA: TGCGCCAGCAGCTTGTATTTTAGCACAGATACGCAGTATTTT
D gene: NA
V gene: TRBV5-1
J gene: TRBJ2-3
clone size: once

CDR3 protein: CASSLLAGGPQETQYF
CDR3 DNA: TGCGCCAGCAGCTTACTAGCGGGAGGCCCCCAAGAGACCCAGTACTTC
D gene: TRBD2
V gene: TRBV5-1
J gene: TRBJ2-5
clone size: NA

CDR3 protein: CASTGDSPSTDTQYF
CDR3 DNA: TGTGCCAGCACGGGGGACAGTCCCTCCACAGATACGCAGTATTTT
D gene: NA
V gene: TRBV2
J gene: TRBJ2-3
clone size: NA

CDR3 protein: CASSEAVGLAGTDTQYF
CDR3 DNA: TGTGCCAGCAGTGAAGCGGTAGGACTAGCGGGTACAGATACGCAGTATTTT
D gene: TRBD2
V gene: TRBV6-1
J gene: TRBJ2-3
clone size: NA

CDR3 protein: CASRAPGVYYGYTF
CDR3 DNA: TGTGCCAGCAGGGCCCCAGGGGTCTATTATGGCTACACCTTC
D gene: NA
V gene: TRBV6-5
J gene: TRBJ1-2
clone size: NA

CDR3 protein: CASSGQGAGANVLTF
CDR3 DNA: TGTGCCAGCAGTGGACAGGGGGCTGGGGCCAACGTCCTGACTTTC
D gene: TRBD1
V gene: TRBV2
J gene: TRBJ2-6
clone size: many

CDR3 protein: CASSLGASGANVLTF
CDR3 DNA: TGTGCCAGCAGTTTGGGAGCCTCTGGGGCCAACGTCCTGACTTTC
D gene: NA
V gene: TRBV6-6
J gene: TRBJ2-6
clone size: once